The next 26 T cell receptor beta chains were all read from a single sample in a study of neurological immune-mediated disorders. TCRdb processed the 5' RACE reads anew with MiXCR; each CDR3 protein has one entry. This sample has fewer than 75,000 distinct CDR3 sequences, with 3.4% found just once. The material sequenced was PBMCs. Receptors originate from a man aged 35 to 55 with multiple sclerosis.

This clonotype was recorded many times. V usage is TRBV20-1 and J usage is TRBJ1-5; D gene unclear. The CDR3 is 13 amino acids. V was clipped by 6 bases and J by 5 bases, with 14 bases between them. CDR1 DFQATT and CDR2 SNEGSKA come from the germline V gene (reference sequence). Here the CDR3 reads CSAARGRDQPQHF. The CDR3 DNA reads TGCAGTGCCGCTCGGGGTAGAGATCAGCCCCAGCATTTT.

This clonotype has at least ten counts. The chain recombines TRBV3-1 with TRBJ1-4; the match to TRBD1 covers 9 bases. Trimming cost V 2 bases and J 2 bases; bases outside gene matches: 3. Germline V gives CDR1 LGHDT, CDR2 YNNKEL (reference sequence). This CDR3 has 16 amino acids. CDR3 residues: CASSQRGTGTNEKLFF. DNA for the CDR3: TGTGCCAGCAGCCAAAGGGGGACAGGGACTAATGAAAAACTGTTTTTT.

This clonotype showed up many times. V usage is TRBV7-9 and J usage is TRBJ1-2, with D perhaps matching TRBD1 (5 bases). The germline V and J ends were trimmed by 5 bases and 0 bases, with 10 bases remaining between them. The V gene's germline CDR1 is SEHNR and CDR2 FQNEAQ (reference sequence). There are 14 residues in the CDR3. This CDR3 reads CASSLQGPNYGYTF. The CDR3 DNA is TGTGCCAGCAGCCTTCAGGGACCTAACTATGGCTACACCTTC. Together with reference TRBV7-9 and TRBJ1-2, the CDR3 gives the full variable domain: DTGVSQNPRHKITKRGQNVTFRCDPISEHNRLYWYRQTLGQGPEFLTYFQNEAQLEKSRLLSDRFSAERPKGSFSTLEIQRTEQGDSAMYLCASSLQGPNYGYTFGSGTRLTVV.

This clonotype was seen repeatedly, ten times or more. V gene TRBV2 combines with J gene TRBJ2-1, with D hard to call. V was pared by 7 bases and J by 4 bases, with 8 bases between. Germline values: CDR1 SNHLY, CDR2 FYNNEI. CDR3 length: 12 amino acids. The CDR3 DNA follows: TGTGCCAGCAAGGCTGCATACAATGAGCAGTTCTTC. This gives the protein CASKAAYNEQFF.

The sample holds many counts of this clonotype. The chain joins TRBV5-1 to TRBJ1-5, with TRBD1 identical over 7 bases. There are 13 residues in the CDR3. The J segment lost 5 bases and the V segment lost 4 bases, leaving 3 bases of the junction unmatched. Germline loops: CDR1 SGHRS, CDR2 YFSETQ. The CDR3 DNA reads TGCGCCAGCAGCCCCGGGACAGATCAGCCCCAGCATTTT. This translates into CASSPGTDQPQHF.

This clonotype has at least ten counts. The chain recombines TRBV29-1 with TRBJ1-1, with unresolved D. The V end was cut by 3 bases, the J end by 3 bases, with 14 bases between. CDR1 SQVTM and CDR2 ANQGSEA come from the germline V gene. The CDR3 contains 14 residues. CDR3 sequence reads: CSVEKRQADTEAFF. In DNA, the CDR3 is TGCAGCGTTGAGAAAAGGCAGGCCGACACTGAAGCTTTCTTT.

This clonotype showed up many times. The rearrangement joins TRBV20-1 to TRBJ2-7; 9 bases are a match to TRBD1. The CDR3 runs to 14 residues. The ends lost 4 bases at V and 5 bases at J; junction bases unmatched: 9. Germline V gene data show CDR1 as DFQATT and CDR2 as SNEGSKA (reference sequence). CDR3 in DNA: TGCAGTGCTACCTTCCGGGACAGGGCCCACGAGCAGTACTTC. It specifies CSATFRDRAHEQYF.

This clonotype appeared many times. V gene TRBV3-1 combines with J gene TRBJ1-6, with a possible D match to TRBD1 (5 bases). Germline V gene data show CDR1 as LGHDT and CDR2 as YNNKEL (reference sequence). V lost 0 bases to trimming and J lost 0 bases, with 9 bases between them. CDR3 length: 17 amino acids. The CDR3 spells CASSQEWGDSYNSPLHF. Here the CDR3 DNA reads TGTGCCAGCAGCCAAGAATGGGGGGACTCCTATAATTCACCCCTCCACTTT.

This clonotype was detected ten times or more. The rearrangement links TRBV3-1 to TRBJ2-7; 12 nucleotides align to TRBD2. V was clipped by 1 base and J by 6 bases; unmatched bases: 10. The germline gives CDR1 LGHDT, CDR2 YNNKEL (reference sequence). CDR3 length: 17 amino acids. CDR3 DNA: TGTGCCAGCAGCCAAGTCCTGCTAGCGGGAGGGCCCCTCGAGCAGTACTTC. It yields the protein CASSQVLLAGGPLEQYF.

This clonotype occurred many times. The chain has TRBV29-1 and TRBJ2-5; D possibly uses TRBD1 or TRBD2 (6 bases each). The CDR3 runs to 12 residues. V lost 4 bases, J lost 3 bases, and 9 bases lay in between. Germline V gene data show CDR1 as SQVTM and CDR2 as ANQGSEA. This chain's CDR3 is CSVGGAEETQYF. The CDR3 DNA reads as TGCAGCGTTGGGGGGGCAGAAGAGACCCAGTACTTC.

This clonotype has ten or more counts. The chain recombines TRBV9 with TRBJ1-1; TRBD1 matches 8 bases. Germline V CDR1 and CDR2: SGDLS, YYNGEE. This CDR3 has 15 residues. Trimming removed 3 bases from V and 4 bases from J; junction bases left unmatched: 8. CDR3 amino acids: CASSGTGYPFTEAFF. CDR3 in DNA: TGTGCCAGCAGCGGGACAGGGTACCCTTTCACTGAAGCTTTCTTT.

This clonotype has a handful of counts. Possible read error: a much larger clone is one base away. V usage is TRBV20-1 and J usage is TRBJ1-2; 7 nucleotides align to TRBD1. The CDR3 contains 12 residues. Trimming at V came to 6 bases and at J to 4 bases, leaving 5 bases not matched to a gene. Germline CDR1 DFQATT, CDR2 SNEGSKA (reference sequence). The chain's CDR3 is CSADKGAYGYTF. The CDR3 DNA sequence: TGCAGTGCGGACAAGGGGGCCTATGGCTACACCTTC.

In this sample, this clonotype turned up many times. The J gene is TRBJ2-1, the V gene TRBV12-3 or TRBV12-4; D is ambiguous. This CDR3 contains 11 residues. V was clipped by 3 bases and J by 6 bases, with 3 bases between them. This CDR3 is CASSLINEQFF. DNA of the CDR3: TGTGCCAGCAGTTTGATCAATGAGCAGTTCTTC.

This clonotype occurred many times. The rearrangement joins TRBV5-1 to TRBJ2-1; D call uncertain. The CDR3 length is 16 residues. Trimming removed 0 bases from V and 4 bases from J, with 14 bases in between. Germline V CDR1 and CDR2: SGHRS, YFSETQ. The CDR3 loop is CASSLVAAPTYNEQFF. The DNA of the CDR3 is TGCGCCAGCAGCTTGGTTGCAGCCCCCACTTACAATGAGCAGTTCTTC.

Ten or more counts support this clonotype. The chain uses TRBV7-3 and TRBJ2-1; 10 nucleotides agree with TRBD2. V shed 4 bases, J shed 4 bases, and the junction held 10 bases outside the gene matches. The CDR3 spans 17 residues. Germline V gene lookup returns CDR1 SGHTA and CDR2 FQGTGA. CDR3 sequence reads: CASSSQPLAGVYNEQFF. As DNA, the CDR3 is TGTGCCAGCAGCTCCCAGCCCCTAGCGGGAGTATACAATGAGCAGTTCTTC.

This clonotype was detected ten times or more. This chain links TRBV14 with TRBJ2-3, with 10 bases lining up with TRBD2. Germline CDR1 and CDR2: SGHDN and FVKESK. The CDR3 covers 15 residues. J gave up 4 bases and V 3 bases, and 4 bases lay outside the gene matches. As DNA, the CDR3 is TGTGCCAGCAGCCAGGGCCTAGCGGGAGCAGATACGCAGTATTTT. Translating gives CASSQGLAGADTQYF.

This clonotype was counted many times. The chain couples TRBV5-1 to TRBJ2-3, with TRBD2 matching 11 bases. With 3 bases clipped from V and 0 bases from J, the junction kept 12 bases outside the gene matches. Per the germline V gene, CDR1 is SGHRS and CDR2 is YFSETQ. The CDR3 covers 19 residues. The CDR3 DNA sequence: TGCGCCAGCAGCTGGAGGCTAGCGGGGGGCCTCTCTAGCACAGATACGCAGTATTTT. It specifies CASSWRLAGGLSSTDTQYF.

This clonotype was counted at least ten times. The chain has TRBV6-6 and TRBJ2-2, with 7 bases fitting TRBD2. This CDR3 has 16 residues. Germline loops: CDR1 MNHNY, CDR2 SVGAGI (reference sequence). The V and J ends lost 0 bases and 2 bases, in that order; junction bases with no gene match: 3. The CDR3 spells CASSYSSGVNTGELFF. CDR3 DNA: TGTGCCAGCAGTTACTCAAGCGGGGTAAACACCGGGGAGCTGTTTTTT.

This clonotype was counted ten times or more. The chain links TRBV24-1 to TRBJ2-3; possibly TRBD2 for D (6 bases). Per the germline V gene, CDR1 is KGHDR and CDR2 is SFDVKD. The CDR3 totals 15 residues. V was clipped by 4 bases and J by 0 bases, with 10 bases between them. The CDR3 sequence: CATSDAGRSTDTQYF. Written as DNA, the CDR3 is TGTGCCACCAGTGACGCCGGGAGAAGCACAGATACGCAGTATTTT.

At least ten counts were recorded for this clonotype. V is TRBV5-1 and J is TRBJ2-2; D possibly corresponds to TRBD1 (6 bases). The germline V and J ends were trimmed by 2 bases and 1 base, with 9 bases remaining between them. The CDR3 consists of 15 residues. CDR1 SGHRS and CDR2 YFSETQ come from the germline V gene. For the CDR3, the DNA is TGCGCCAGCAGCTTTCCGGGACAGAACACCGGGGAGCTGTTTTTT. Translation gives CASSFPGQNTGELFF. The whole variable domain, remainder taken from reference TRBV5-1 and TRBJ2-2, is KAGVTQTPRYLIKTRGQQVTLSCSPISGHRSVSWYQQTPGQGLQFLFEYFSETQRNKGNFPGRFSGRQFSNSRSEMNVSTLELGDSALYLCASSFPGQNTGELFFGEGSRLTVL.

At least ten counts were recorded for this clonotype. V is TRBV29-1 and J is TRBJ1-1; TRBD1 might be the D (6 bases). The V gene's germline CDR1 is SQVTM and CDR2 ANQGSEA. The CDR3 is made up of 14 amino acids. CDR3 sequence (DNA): TGCAGTGTGGGGGGCACGGCCATGAACACTGAAGCTTTCTTT. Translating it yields CSVGGTAMNTEAFF.

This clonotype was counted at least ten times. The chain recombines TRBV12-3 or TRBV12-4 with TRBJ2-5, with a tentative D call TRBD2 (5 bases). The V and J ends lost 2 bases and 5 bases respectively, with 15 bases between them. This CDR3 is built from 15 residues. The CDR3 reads CASSLSVLTGETQYF. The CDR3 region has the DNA TGTGCCAGCAGTTTAAGTGTCTTGACGGGGGAGACCCAGTACTTC.

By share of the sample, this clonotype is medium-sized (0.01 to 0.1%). CDR3: CSAATAGEPQHF. Here the CDR3 DNA reads TGCAGTGCTGCGACCGCGGGGGAGCCCCAGCATTTT. The V and J genes are TRBV20-1 and TRBJ1-5; D possibly corresponds to TRBD1 (5 bases). Germline CDR1 is DFQATT and CDR2 is SNEGSKA (reference sequence). V lost 5 bases to trimming and J lost 8 bases, with 13 bases between them. The CDR3 contains 12 residues.

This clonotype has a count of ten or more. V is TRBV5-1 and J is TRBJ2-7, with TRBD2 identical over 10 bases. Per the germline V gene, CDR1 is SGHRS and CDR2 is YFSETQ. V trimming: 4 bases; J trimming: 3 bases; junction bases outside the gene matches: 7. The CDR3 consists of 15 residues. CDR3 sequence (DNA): TGCGCCAGCAGCCCCGTAGCGGGGGGTTTCTACGAGCAGTACTTC. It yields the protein CASSPVAGGFYEQYF. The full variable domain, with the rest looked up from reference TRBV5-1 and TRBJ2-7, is KAGVTQTPRYLIKTRGQQVTLSCSPISGHRSVSWYQQTPGQGLQFLFEYFSETQRNKGNFPGRFSGRQFSNSRSEMNVSTLELGDSALYLCASSPVAGGFYEQYFGPGTRLTVT.

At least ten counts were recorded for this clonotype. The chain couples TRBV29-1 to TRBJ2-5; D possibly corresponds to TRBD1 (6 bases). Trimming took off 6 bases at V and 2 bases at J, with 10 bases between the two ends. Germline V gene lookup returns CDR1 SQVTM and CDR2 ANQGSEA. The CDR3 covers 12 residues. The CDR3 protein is CSVGTTQETQYF. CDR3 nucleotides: TGCAGCGTGGGGACAACTCAAGAGACCCAGTACTTC.

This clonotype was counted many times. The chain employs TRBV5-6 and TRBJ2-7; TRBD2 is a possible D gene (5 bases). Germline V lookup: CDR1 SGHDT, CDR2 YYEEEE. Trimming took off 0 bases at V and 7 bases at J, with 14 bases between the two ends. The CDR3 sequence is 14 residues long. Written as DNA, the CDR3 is TGTGCCAGCAGCTTGGGGGCCGGTGCGGGTGAGCAGTACTTC. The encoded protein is CASSLGAGAGEQYF.